This entry is about one TCR beta chain. What it recognizes is unknown. In germline, CDR1 is LGHNA, CDR2 YNFKEQ. The CDR3 has 13 residues. Trimming left V 1 base short and J 3 bases short, with 7 bases between. This specimen comes from a study of cytotoxic CD8 clonotypes in ibrutinib-treated CLL. For the study at large: An average of around 260,000 productive templates and 80,000 to 95,000 productive rearrangements was obtained per sample.

Method: immunoSEQ multiplex PCR; TCRdb's copy keeps in-frame clones and lacks some. The table has some 200,000 clones, over 60% seen once. Notes on the study in general: Patients had baseline clonality above age-matched healthy donors, and this clonality moved with circulating CD8+ T-cell counts.

The material sequenced was PBMCs, taken after 24 months of ibrutinib treatment. The receptor's source is a human donor with chronic lymphocytic leukemia. V usage is TRBV4-2 and J usage is TRBJ2-7; D unresolved. CDR3 loop: CASSQGQNYEQYF. The CDR3, as DNA: TGTGCCAGCAGCCAAGGCCAGAACTACGAGCAGTACTTC.